This T cell receptor (beta chain) stems from a study of cytomegalovirus exposure and HLA in healthy donors (dated 2017 in TCRdb). Concerning the study at large: According to an earlier analysis of several hundred of the donors, roughly 180 million T cells yielded some 110 million unique TCR beta sequences and about 300 Gb of sequence data. Typing coverage differed by locus: A, B, C, DRB1 and DQB1 were typed in roughly 620-630 donors, DQA1 in about 510, DPA1 in around 610, and DPB1 in just under 490. Rather than drawing on any new phenotypic data, the later analysis identified candidate immune exposures from TCR beta sequences and the way those sequences occurred across donors. Donor age, sex, ethnicity and CMV serostatus were collected together with the repertoire data. A later genetic analysis used genome-wide SNP genotypes for 398 of the 666 donors, treating that subset as a discovery cohort. Along with the roughly 670-subject first cohort, a separate validation cohort of over a hundred different subjects was used. The study was designed to test whether signatures of past pathogen exposure could be identified by cataloging public T cell receptors. Several DR-DQ haplotypes were treated as single units for association and clustering because of strong linkage in the cohort. In a later analysis, previously published TCR beta repertoires from about 640 donors were re-analyzed and high-resolution HLA genotyping was added so that TCR occurrence patterns could be studied. To predict cytomegalovirus infection status, the study combined high-throughput TCR immunosequencing, statistical association of individual TCRs with disease status, and machine learning. The study profiled the T cell repertoires of hundreds of subjects by immunosequencing and related them to cytomegalovirus serostatus. Of the roughly 400 genotyped donors, 70% to 90% were placed in the genetic ancestry cluster associated with self-reported Caucasian donors. Every repertoire in the discovery cohort had been generated on one and the same sequencing platform. In an earlier analysis of 550 to 700 of the donors, high-throughput TCR beta sequencing was used to judge whether each TCR beta V gene segment behaved as functional or pseudogenic. Among 398 genotyped donors of the cohort, an average of approximately 240,000 unique TCR beta nucleotide sequences were sequenced per donor, around 20% of them non-productive. An early release covering more than 500 HLA-typed donors comprised about 320 gigabases of sequencing data and tens of millions of unique TCR sequences. HLA typing included class I and class II loci at four-digit resolution.

Libraries were made using the immunoSEQ multiplex PCR assay. For the multiplex PCR, a mixture combining 60 forward primers for TCR Vbeta segments and 13 reverse primers for TCR Jbeta segments was used. A multiplex PCR assay on genomic DNA amplified the CDR3 region of rearranged TCR beta genes. Amplified TCR beta libraries were sequenced as 87-base-pair reads on the Illumina HiSeq System. Turning to the authors' computational methods: A later analysis tallied tens of millions of unique TCR beta chains across the 660 or so repertoires, and 10 million to 11 million of those chains were shared by two or more donors. A nearest-neighbor algorithm error-corrected the raw reads and collapsed the reads into unique sequences, merging closely related sequences to remove PCR and sequencing errors. V, D and J gene segments were assigned by aligning CDR3 sequences to IMGT reference sequences. Each retained sequence needed at least a six-nucleotide match to both a V gene segment and a J gene segment. A rearrangement counted as productive if the CDR3 had no stop codons and remained in frame with V and J, and every other rearrangement counted as non-productive. CDR3 was defined by IMGT convention, running from the second conserved V-encoded cysteine to the conserved J-encoded phenylalanine. The earlier analysis of roughly 590 of the donors excluded any sequence lacking an unambiguous match to a single V gene segment. An earlier analysis of a few hundred of the donors classified V segments as functional when productive rearrangements were above 56.7% and as segregating when the standard deviation between donors was above 5%. A statistical classification framework was built to diagnose cytomegalovirus status from the catalog of TCR beta chain sequences. A later analysis assigned V and J genes by comparing TCR nucleotide sequences with IMGT/GENE-DB human TR gene sequences. The TCRdist pipeline was used in a later analysis to assign CDR3 sequences and most-parsimonious VDJ recombination scenarios. In a later analysis, each TCR beta chain was defined by its CDR3 amino acid sequence together with its V-gene family, and reads lacking a unique V-gene family were excluded. As a way to deal with suspected cross-contamination and a sequencing artifact, a later analysis dropped 450 to 600 nucleotide sequences that were highly shared and had low generation probability. For each public chain, a later analysis derived a clonal expansion index from normalized ranks of inferred template counts within each repertoire. Generation probabilities in a later analysis came from a VDJ recombination model fitted to out-of-frame rearrangements, and those results were checked against IGoR. In a later analysis, hypergeometric tests were used to score TCR-TCR, TCR-HLA and TCR-CMV co-occurrence, with a repertoire-size bias correction applied to TCR pairs. To estimate false discovery rates, a later analysis permuted the HLA or CMV assignments 20 times. In a later analysis, co-occurring TCRs were grouped using DBSCAN, with TCRdist sequence similarity added in when clustering inside HLA-allele-positive subsets. Repertoires with fewer than 30,000 or more than 120,000 public chains were left out of co-occurrence clustering, as were about 5 repertoires with anomalous nucleotide sharing. This is the immuneACCESS table as TCRdb keeps it, with only in-frame sequences that have V and J called. A part of the clones is gone; compared with another copy, unresolved V genes explain less than half, and the rest is unexplained. V and J calls and clone size are those listed in that table; D and trimming were worked out from the DNA. This sample's table lists around 110,000 clones. The biggest ten clones account for 3.7% of the sample.

What the authors observed across the whole study: Assigning TCR associations to individual alleles was difficult when HLA alleles, especially DR and DQ, strongly co-occurred. Immune exposure information for the cohort was limited to CMV serostatus. V-gene and J-gene trimming of TCR beta chains was associated with a missense DCLRE1C variant in a later genetic analysis, and the association was replicated in an independent cohort. A later analysis found that most CMV-associated TCR beta chains appeared HLA-restricted, with HLA associations seemingly driven largely by CMV exposure. Correlated functional status among segregating V segments might reflect linkage disequilibrium, but an unknown experimental factor could not be ruled out. In a later analysis, the rate of TCR association differed among HLA loci, with DRB1 alleles having the most associated TCRs and HLA-C alleles having the fewest. In a later analysis, 16,951 TCR beta sequences were associated with specific HLA alleles at a false discovery rate of 0.05. The cohort was sequenced for TCR beta chains only, and without alpha or paired-chain data the features that could be detected were limited. In the study, 150 to 200 TCR beta chains were listed as associated with cytomegalovirus. A later analysis reported that several top co-occurrence clusters appeared linked to parvovirus B19, influenza, CMV and Epstein-Barr virus. In vitro tests confirmed that a few of the cytomegalovirus-associated TCR beta chains recognize cytomegalovirus antigens. It was suggested by the authors that the approach could potentially be generalized to other disease states and immunological phenotypes. Because HLA typing was missing for some donors at each locus, association tests included only the typed subset. While some public TCRs were present in many individuals, most TCR sequences turned up only very rarely across donors. Some IMGT-functional V segments, including TRBV6-2 and TRBV6-3, could not be distinguished by the 87-base-pair reads and were therefore excluded. A cluster of highly shared sequence variants was judged likely to be a technical artifact of the sequencing pipeline. Presence/absence analyses assumed roughly uniform sequencing depth across donors, an assumption that may not hold. Compared with the roughly 670-donor mean, donors in an Asian-associated ancestry cluster had fewer N-insertions in productive TCRs, according to a later genetic analysis. The classifier was reported to diagnose cytomegalovirus status with high specificity and sensitivity in both the original cohort and the validation cohort. Some 16 rarely observed V segments, including chromosome 9 orphons, were excluded from the earlier analysis of a few hundred of the donors because counts were too low. In a later analysis, HLA-associated TCR beta chains showed more clonal expansion and lower generation probabilities than non-associated chains that were equally common. An earlier analysis of 450 to 750 of the donors showed that most TCR beta V segments appeared in productive rearrangements either about 90% or about 30% of the time, which broadly matched IMGT annotations. A further reported finding was that TCR beta sequences accurately predicted the HLA-A and HLA-B alleles for most subjects in the first cohort.

As for this clone: Its antigen has not been determined.

The cohort comprised 670 or so healthy bone marrow donors. Cohort members were all nominally healthy when sampled, although unrecorded immune exposures were likely present. The donor tested CMV seronegative and was one of the 352 seronegative cohort members. A peripheral blood sample was collected from each donor, and TCR beta sequencing was performed on peripheral blood mononuclear cells. The Qiagen DNeasy Blood Extraction Kit was used to extract genomic DNA from the blood cell samples. The CDR3 runs 15 amino acids, cysteine and phenylalanine included. Kept here is only the CDR3 DNA, which spans 45 bases and is read in frame from base 1. CDR1 and CDR2, looked up from the germline V gene (reference sequence), are PRHDT and FYEKMQ. Trimming removed 5 bases from V and 10 bases from J, leaving 18 bases between the germline ends.

This receptor was taken from a man younger than 45 in good health and CMV-seronegative. Material: PBMCs. The sequence is built from TRBV13 and TRBJ1-6; confidence is insufficient to name the D gene. CDR3 loop: CASSHVPESSSPLHF. The DNA sequence is TGTGCCAGCAGCCACGTTCCGGAGTCTTCCTCACCCCTCCACTTT.